This T cell receptor beta chain was sequenced in a study of T-cell memory formation after mild COVID-19. Looking at the study overall: Largely donor-specific TCR clusters were found.

The CDR3 is 13 residues long. Germline V CDR1 and CDR2: DFQATT, SNEGSKA (reference sequence). The ends were cut back, 5 bases at V and 0 bases at J, with 10 bases in the middle. With respect to this clonotype: The antigen remains unidentified.

Study-wide points: Some clones that responded turned up in pre-infection memory, which suggests that cross-reactive memory joined in. CD4/CD8 balance characterized clones contracting day 15 to 85, and CD4+ skew characterized later expanders.

TCRdb reprocessed the 5' RACE reads with MiXCR, giving one entry per CDR3 protein. Found here are about 39,000 distinct CDR3 sequences, 6% to 6.5% of them singletons; the top ten hold around 0.84%. This chain uses TRBV20-1 with TRBJ1-2; D gene unclear. The specimen was PBMCs or a T cell subset sorted from them (not recorded which). The source is an adult who had mild COVID-19 (a few samples of this study predate the infection). Cell type and time point are not known. The CDR3 protein is CSAFDRANYGYTF. The CDR3 nucleotides are TGCAGTGCTTTCGACCGAGCTAACTATGGCTACACCTTC.